This T cell receptor beta chain was observed in a study of vaccination and CD4 T cells after COVID-19. Study in general: Cultures acting as controls obtained a CEFX pool, an HIV-1 Nef pool, or no peptide.

As for treatment: roughly 11-day PBMC culture with coronavirus spike peptide pools or control peptides (ViraFEST assay). Worth noting for this clonotype: The antigen is undetermined.

Study-wide points: Among convalescent patients, a median approximately 86% of reactive clones emerged only after vaccination.

Sequenced with the Oncomine TCR Beta short-read assay was DNA taken from cultured CD4+ T cells. Cultured CD4+ T cells yielded the extracted genomic DNA. TCRdb independently ran MiXCR on the PCR reads; one entry per CDR3 protein. The sample carries more than 10,000 distinct CDR3 sequences, approximately 53% recorded once. Losses at the gene ends were 0 bases for V and 11 bases for J; bases not matched to a gene: 7. The length of the CDR3 is 15 residues. Germline V gene lookup returns CDR1 LGHNA and CDR2 YNFKEQ. The V gene is TRBV4-2, the J gene TRBJ1-1; 12 bases line up with TRBD1. The sample consisted of CD4+ T cells from blood, cultured in vitro. This clonotype was sampled from a human donor who had recovered from COVID-19. The CDR3 region has the DNA TGTGCCAGCAGCCAAGAAGGGGACAGGGGGCCCCGGGCTTTCTTT. Translation gives CASSQEGDRGPRAFF.